The 22 T cell receptor beta chains listed next were all sequenced from one sample in a study of T cell clonotyping in hematopoietic cell transplantation. Using immunoSEQ multiplex PCR, the repertoire was profiled, and TCRdb retains in-frame clones only, with some absent. The sample carries over 15,000 clones, 92% recorded once. The source material was peripheral blood mononuclear cells. These receptors all come from a man aged 40-49 years in good health. Some clones in this sample may be carry-over from other donors' samples.

CDR3 DNA: TGTGCCAGCAGTGCCTGGGGGGGGAACACTGAAGCTTTCTTT. This translates into CASSAWGGNTEAFF. This chain connects TRBV6-1 to TRBJ1-1; D is perhaps TRBD1 (5 bases). Germline-derived CDR1 and CDR2 are MNHNS and SASEGT. V was trimmed by 4 bases and J by 1 base, leaving 10 bases between them. The CDR3 has 14 residues.

The rearrangement uses TRBV7-2 and TRBJ2-2; D remains unclear. The CDR3 spans 13 residues. Germline CDR1 is SGHTA and CDR2 is FQGNSA. V lost 6 bases and J lost 1, with 6 bases in between. CDR3 in amino acids: CASRPQNTGELFF. CDR3 bases: TGTGCCAGCAGGCCTCAGAACACCGGGGAGCTGTTTTTT.

This clone was detected only once. V is TRBV7-2 and J is TRBJ2-2, with 12 positions matching TRBD2. V lost 4 bases to trimming and J lost 8 bases; unmatched junction nucleotides: 17. Germline values: CDR1 SGHTA, CDR2 FQGNSA. The CDR3 length is 19 residues. The CDR3 nucleotides are TGTGCCAGCAGCTCTAGGGTCCCACTAGCGGGGGGCTCCGTTGGGGAGCTGTTTTTT. It translates to CASSSRVPLAGGSVGELFF.

The J gene is TRBJ1-5, the V gene TRBV7-8; TRBD1 matches 8 bases. The V segment lost 5 bases and the J segment 2 bases; nucleotides outside the gene matches: 5. This CDR3 spans 15 amino acids. From germline, CDR1 is SGHVS and CDR2 FQNEAQ. The DNA for the CDR3 is TGTGCCAGCAGCGTTCAGGGGGCAGGCAATCAGCCCCAGCATTTT. As protein: CASSVQGAGNQPQHF.

This chain links TRBV2 with TRBJ2-5; 7 bases line up with TRBD2. The CDR3 runs to 14 residues. V lost 6 bases to trimming and J lost 3 bases; unmatched junction nucleotides: 7. The germline CDR1 and CDR2 sequences are SNHLY and FYNNEI. The CDR3: CASRSGTIKETQYF. The CDR3 coding sequence is TGTGCCAGCAGAAGTGGGACTATAAAAGAGACCCAGTACTTC.

This clone was counted a single time. This chain connects TRBV9 to TRBJ2-2; tentative D call: TRBD2 (6 bases). CDR1 and CDR2 (germline): SGDLS, YYNGEE. CDR3 length: 17 amino acids. Trimming pared 0 bases from V and 3 bases from J, leaving 15 bases between. DNA of the CDR3: TGTGCCAGCAGCGTAGCTACTTGGGGGACTTACACCGGGGAGCTGTTTTTT. This gives the protein CASSVATWGTYTGELFF.

The CDR3 sequence: CASSPLGNTIYF. The CDR3, as DNA: TGTGCCAGCAGTCCGCTGGGAAACACCATATATTTT. V gene TRBV28 combines with J gene TRBJ1-3; D call uncertain. The CDR3 has 12 amino acids. V dropped 5 bases and J dropped 4 bases, with 6 bases sitting between them. From germline, CDR1 is MDHEN and CDR2 SYDVKM.

J is TRBJ2-3 and V is TRBV7-8; 11 bases agree with TRBD2. V was pared by 2 bases and J by 0 bases, with 1 base of the junction left unmatched. This CDR3 comprises 16 residues. Germline V lookup: CDR1 SGHVS, CDR2 FQNEAQ. In DNA, the CDR3 is TGTGCCAGCAGCTTAAGGACTAGCGGGAGCACAGATACGCAGTATTTT. Translation gives CASSLRTSGSTDTQYF. Drawing the rest from reference TRBV7-8 and TRBJ2-3, the complete variable domain is GAGVSQSPRYKVAKRGQDVALRCDPISGHVSLFWYQQALGQGPEFLTYFQNEAQLDKSGLPSDRFFAERPEGSVSTLKIQRTQQEDSAVYLCASSLRTSGSTDTQYFGPGTRLTVL.

The V call is TRBV30, the J call TRBJ1-3; weak D call: TRBD1 (5 bases). Germline assignment: CDR1 GTSNPN and CDR2 SVGIG (reference sequence). V was clipped by 6 bases and J by 4 bases, with 10 bases between them. This CDR3 spans 12 amino acids. The CDR3 bases are TGTGCCTGTGGGGCAGGGGGAAACACCATATATTTT. Amino acids: CACGAGGNTIYF.

V and J are TRBV27 and TRBJ1-2, with D tentatively TRBD1 (5 bases). The V end lost 0 bases, the J end lost 5 bases, and 16 bases lay between the germline ends. The CDR3 has 16 amino acids. Germline V gene data show CDR1 as MNHEY and CDR2 as SMNVEV (reference sequence). The CDR3 loop is CASSLSRAGPIYGYTF. CDR3 nucleotides: TGTGCCAGCAGTTTATCGCGAGCAGGGCCCATATATGGCTACACCTTC.

The V and J genes are TRBV30 and TRBJ1-4; D remains ambiguous. This CDR3 spans 11 amino acids. Trimming removed 2 bases at V and 8 bases at J, with 6 bases between. CDR1 GTSNPN and CDR2 SVGIG come from the germline V gene (reference sequence). CDR3 region: CAWSIREKLFF. The CDR3 DNA is TGTGCCTGGAGTATCCGGGAAAAACTGTTTTTT.

The chain combines TRBV2 with TRBJ2-7; D not certain. The germline V gene encodes CDR1 SNHLY and CDR2 FYNNEI. The ends were cut back, 2 bases at V and 3 bases at J, with 5 bases in the middle. This CDR3 is built from 12 residues. CDR3 sequence: CASSESSYEQYF. CDR3 coding DNA: TGTGCCAGCAGTGAAAGCAGCTACGAGCAGTACTTC.

The chain recombines TRBV7-6 with TRBJ2-3, with D perhaps given as TRBD1 or TRBD2 (5 bases each). Trimming shortened V by 5 bases and J by 2 bases, and 14 bases separated the two germline ends. This CDR3 comprises 15 residues. Germline CDR1 reads SGHVS; CDR2 reads FNYEAQ. CDR3 nucleotides: TGTGCCAGCAGCCCCGGGGCTAGCTACACAGATACGCAGTATTTT. It codes for CASSPGASYTDTQYF.

The chain recombines TRBV4-2 with TRBJ2-2, with D possibly TRBD2 on 6 matching bases. The CDR3 is 16 amino acids. V was trimmed by 2 bases and J by 4 bases, leaving 14 bases between them. Per the germline V gene, CDR1 is LGHNA and CDR2 is YNFKEQ. This CDR3 reads CASSQLPGAGTGELFF. CDR3 DNA sequence: TGTGCCAGCAGCCAACTACCGGGAGCGGGCACCGGGGAGCTGTTTTTT.

The V and J genes are TRBV28 and TRBJ1-3; TRBD1 matches 7 bases. There are 13 residues in the CDR3. V dropped 4 bases and J dropped 7; count of bases not matched to a gene: 4. The germline V gene has CDR1 MDHEN and CDR2 SYDVKM. The CDR3 here is CASSSGQDNTIYF. The CDR3 nucleotides are TGTGCCAGCAGTTCCGGACAGGATAACACCATATATTTT.

The gene calls are TRBV2 and TRBJ2-7; 11 bases are a match to TRBD2. Trimming removed 6 bases from V and 9 bases from J; junction bases left unmatched: 10. This CDR3 spans 14 amino acids. CDR1 SNHLY and CDR2 FYNNEI come from the germline V gene. The DNA of the CDR3 is TGTGCCAGCAGGCCGGGACTAGCGGACCCCGGGCAGTACTTC. It is translated as CASRPGLADPGQYF.

V gene TRBV19 combines with J gene TRBJ2-1, with D possibly TRBD2 on 6 matching bases. The CDR3 has 16 residues. V gave up 4 bases and J gave up 0 bases, with 13 bases separating them. Germline V gene data show CDR1 as LNHDA and CDR2 as SQIVND (reference sequence). CDR3 nucleotides: TGTGCCAGTAGTAATAGTGGGAGGAGCTCCTACAATGAGCAGTTCTTC. Its protein product is CASSNSGRSSYNEQFF.

The J gene is TRBJ2-3, the V gene TRBV7-2; unclear D gene. This CDR3 comprises 14 residues. V dropped 3 bases and J dropped 1 base, with 8 bases sitting between them. Germline assignment: CDR1 SGHTA and CDR2 FQGNSA. DNA for the CDR3: TGTGCCAGCAGCTTGTCTTACGGCACAGATACGCAGTATTTT. Its translation: CASSLSYGTDTQYF.

The rearrangement joins TRBV6-5 to TRBJ2-7; no definite D call. The CDR3 length is 13 residues. In germline, CDR1 is MNHEY, CDR2 SVGAGI. Trimming took 7 bases from V and 2 from J, leaving 12 bases between them. CDR3 sequence: CASKFGLTYEQYF. The CDR3 DNA reads TGTGCCAGCAAGTTCGGCTTGACCTACGAGCAGTACTTC.

By proportion, this clone is medium-sized. The gene calls are TRBV6-6 and TRBJ2-5; the D call may be TRBD1 or TRBD2 (5 bases each). Trimming took 0 bases from V and 5 from J, leaving 13 bases between them. This CDR3 has 15 amino acids. The germline gives CDR1 MNHNY, CDR2 SVGAGI (reference sequence). The CDR3 reads CASSYSRGAMETQYF. In nucleotides, the CDR3 is TGTGCCAGCAGTTACTCGAGGGGCGCCATGGAGACCCAGTACTTC.

V usage is TRBV5-1 and J usage is TRBJ2-7; TRBD1 is a possible D gene (6 bases). In germline, CDR1 is SGHRS, CDR2 YFSETQ. The CDR3 consists of 14 residues. The V end lost 0 bases, the J end lost 9 bases, and 16 bases lay between the germline ends. CDR3: CASSLGTALLGQYF. CDR3 bases: TGCGCCAGCAGCTTGGGGACAGCCCTGCTTGGGCAGTACTTC.

This clone showed up just once. This rearrangement joins TRBV5-1 to TRBJ1-3; 7 positions agree with TRBD1. This CDR3 has 14 amino acids. Germline lookup yields CDR1 SGHRS and CDR2 YFSETQ. J gave up 4 bases and V 2 bases, and 3 bases lay outside the gene matches. The CDR3 protein is CASSFTGDGNTIYF. The CDR3 nucleotides are TGCGCCAGCAGCTTCACAGGGGACGGAAACACCATATATTTT.